The 30 T cell receptor beta chains given below trace back to one sample, sequenced in a study of cytotoxic CD8 clonotypes in ibrutinib-treated CLL. Using immunoSEQ multiplex PCR, the repertoire was profiled, and TCRdb retains in-frame clones only, with some absent. Among some 300,000 clones listed, roughly 80% were seen once. The sample was PBMCs, taken before ibrutinib treatment. The receptors shown here come from a human donor with chronic lymphocytic leukemia.

V usage is TRBV19 and J usage is TRBJ2-7; D may be TRBD1 (5 bases). V was trimmed by 5 bases and J by 2 bases, leaving 13 bases between them. CDR3 size: 14 residues. Germline CDR1 is LNHDA and CDR2 is SQIVND (reference sequence). The CDR3 DNA reads TGTGCCAGTAGTGTCCCAGGGTACACCTACGAGCAGTACTTC. The encoded protein is CASSVPGYTYEQYF.

The chain has TRBV6-4 and TRBJ2-5; no reliable D call. The V gene's germline CDR1 is MRHNA and CDR2 SNTAGT. CDR3 size: 13 residues. Trimming shortened V by 2 bases and J by 2 bases, and 6 bases separated the two germline ends. CDR3 DNA: TGTGCCAGCAGTGACAGGGAACAAGAGACCCAGTACTTC. Translation: CASSDREQETQYF.

This sequence joins TRBV7-9 and TRBJ2-1, with 8 bases lining up with TRBD1. With V trimmed by 5 bases and J by 1 base, 4 bases remained unmatched. This CDR3 has 15 residues. CDR1 is SEHNR and CDR2 is FQNEAQ in the germline V gene (reference sequence). CDR3 bases: TGTGCCAGCAGCCTTAGACAGGGGTCCTACAATGAGCAGTTCTTC. This encodes CASSLRQGSYNEQFF.

The count of this clone is one. The chain combines TRBV7-2 with TRBJ2-2, with 8 bases matching TRBD1. The CDR3 is made up of 15 amino acids. After removal of 2 bases from V and 4 bases from J, the junction contained 3 bases not matched to a gene. The germline V gene has CDR1 SGHTA and CDR2 FQGNSA. In nucleotides, the CDR3 is TGTGCCAGCAGCTTACTTACAGGGGGCACCGGGGAGCTGTTTTTT. It is translated as CASSLLTGGTGELFF.

The rearrangement joins TRBV10-3 to TRBJ2-7; no reliable D call. Trimming removed 4 bases at V and 4 bases at J, with 5 bases between. CDR1 ENHRY and CDR2 SYGVKD come from the germline V gene. The CDR3 is 11 amino acids. In DNA form, the CDR3 reads TGTGCCATCAGTGCCGAGTACGAGCAGTACTTC. Translating gives CAISAEYEQYF.

The V and J genes are TRBV7-2 and TRBJ1-4; TRBD1 is a possible D gene (6 bases). V shed 6 bases and J shed 0 bases, with 8 bases lying between them. The CDR3 covers 14 residues. Germline V gene data show CDR1 as SGHTA and CDR2 as FQGNSA. The CDR3 nucleotides read TGTGCCAGCAGACAGGGCACAACTAATGAAAAACTGTTTTTT. It translates to CASRQGTTNEKLFF.

The J gene is TRBJ1-1, the V gene TRBV29-1; D is unclear. The germline V gene has CDR1 SQVTM and CDR2 ANQGSEA. This CDR3 has 11 residues. The CDR3 region has the DNA TGCAGGGTACAGCAGAACACTGAAGCTTTCTTT. This codes for CRVQQNTEAFF.

The chain links TRBV30 to TRBJ1-2, with D possibly matching TRBD1 (5 bases). Trimming pared 3 bases from V and 7 bases from J, leaving 15 bases between. Germline V gene data show CDR1 as GTSNPN and CDR2 as SVGIG (reference sequence). CDR3 length: 13 residues. CDR3: CAWSRQQTTGYTF. CDR3 in DNA: TGTGCCTGGAGCAGACAGCAAACGACTGGCTACACCTTC.

The CDR3, as DNA: TGTGCCAGCAGCGGAGGACAGGGTCCCCAAGAGACCCAGTACTTC. It specifies CASSGGQGPQETQYF. The chain has TRBV9 and TRBJ2-5, with TRBD1 matching 8 bases. The CDR3 length is 15 residues. V was pared by 3 bases and J by 1 base, with 5 bases of the junction left unmatched. The germline V gene has CDR1 SGDLS and CDR2 YYNGEE.

The chain carries TRBV10-3 and TRBJ2-5; D remains unclear. Germline loops: CDR1 ENHRY, CDR2 SYGVKD. V lost 3 bases and J 1 base, leaving 6 bases between the germline ends. The CDR3 is made up of 13 amino acids. This chain's CDR3 is CAISDFSQETQYF. The DNA for the CDR3 is TGTGCCATCAGTGATTTCAGCCAAGAGACCCAGTACTTC.

This clone was found once. This chain links TRBV27 with TRBJ2-1; TRBD2 is a possible D gene (5 bases). V gave up 2 bases and J gave up 3 bases, with 11 bases separating them. Germline V gene lookup returns CDR1 MNHEY and CDR2 SMNVEV (reference sequence). CDR3 length: 15 amino acids. CDR3 bases: TGTGCCAGCAGTTTAGAGGGTGATGGCTACAATGAGCAGTTCTTC. Encoded protein: CASSLEGDGYNEQFF.

CDR3 sequence reads: CASSESVVGNEQFF. The CDR3 DNA follows: TGTGCCAGCAGTGAATCGGTTGTGGGCAACGAGCAGTTCTTC. The rearrangement joins TRBV25-1 to TRBJ2-1; no reliable D call. The CDR3 is 14 amino acids. V gave up 1 base and J gave up 10 bases, with 14 bases separating them. Germline CDR1 and CDR2: MGHDK and SYGVNS. Full variable domain (remainder filled in from reference TRBV25-1 and TRBJ2-1): EADIYQTPRYLVIGTGKKITLECSQTMGHDKMYWYQQDPGMELHLIHYSYGVNSTEKGDLSSESTVSRIRTEHFPLTLESARPSHTSQYLCASSESVVGNEQFFGPGTRLTVL.

The chain carries TRBV28 and TRBJ1-2, with TRBD1 matching over 7 bases. With 3 bases clipped from V and 8 bases from J, the junction kept 3 bases outside the gene matches. This CDR3 spans 12 amino acids. The germline gives CDR1 MDHEN, CDR2 SYDVKM. The CDR3 sequence: CASSFPGGGYTF. The CDR3 nucleotides are TGTGCCAGCAGTTTCCCAGGGGGAGGCTACACCTTC.

This chain connects TRBV9 to TRBJ2-1; TRBD2 matches at 9 bases. Per germline, CDR1 SGDLS and CDR2 YYNGEE. The CDR3 is 16 amino acids. Trimming cost V 0 bases and J 9 bases; bases outside gene matches: 10. The CDR3 protein is CASSVEASGVGFEQFF. As DNA, the CDR3 is TGTGCCAGCAGCGTAGAGGCTAGCGGGGTAGGCTTTGAGCAGTTCTTC. Supplemented by reference TRBV9 and TRBJ2-1, the full variable domain reads DSGVTQTPKHLITATGQRVTLRCSPRSGDLSVYWYQQSLDQGLQFLIQYYNGEERAKGNILERFSAQQFPDLHSELNLSSLELGDSALYFCASSVEASGVGFEQFFGPGTRLTVL.

The chain has TRBV4-1 and TRBJ2-1; 8 bases align to TRBD2. V trimming: 1 base; J trimming: 4 bases; junction bases outside the gene matches: 15. This CDR3 spans 19 amino acids. Per the germline V gene, CDR1 is MGHRA and CDR2 is YSYEKL. Here the CDR3 DNA reads TGCGCCAGCAGCCAAGGAGGGTCTTATAGCGGGACGTGGTACAATGAGCAGTTCTTC. Protein product: CASSQGGSYSGTWYNEQFF.

The rearrangement uses TRBV5-1 and TRBJ2-1; no reliable D call. The germline V and J ends were trimmed by 0 bases and 9 bases, with 10 bases remaining between them. The CDR3 is made up of 13 amino acids. The germline CDR1 and CDR2 sequences are SGHRS and YFSETQ. The CDR3 coding sequence is TGCGCCAGCAGCTTGGACCCATGGGTTGAGCAGTTCTTC. Translating it yields CASSLDPWVEQFF.

This clone was seen a single time. This chain links TRBV1 with TRBJ2-7; the DNA was not compared with TRBD1, the D call given in the table. TRBV1 corresponds to a pseudogene. This CDR3 has 15 amino acids. CDR3 loop: CTSSQGAGDRYEQYF. In nucleotides, the CDR3 is TGCACCAGCAGCCAAGGGGCAGGGGATCGCTACGAGCAGTACTTC.

The chain couples TRBV6-1 to TRBJ2-7; 11 bases map to TRBD2. The CDR3 spans 15 residues. V shed 7 bases and J 2 bases; nucleotides not matched to a gene: 7. Germline lookup yields CDR1 MNHNS and CDR2 SASEGT. DNA for the CDR3: TGTGCCAGCACCCCACTACTAGCGGGAGCCTACGAGCAGTACTTC. It encodes CASTPLLAGAYEQYF.

V usage is TRBV7-2 and J usage is TRBJ1-2; 8 positions agree with TRBD1. The CDR3 runs 14 residues. The germline gives CDR1 SGHTA, CDR2 FQGNSA. The V gene end was trimmed by 2 bases and the J gene end by 7 bases; junction bases not matched to a gene: 6. CDR3 protein: CASSLFQGARGYTF. CDR3 sequence (DNA): TGTGCCAGCAGCTTATTCCAGGGGGCGCGTGGCTACACCTTC.

The V and J genes are TRBV27 and TRBJ2-5; D is unresolved. Trimming left V 4 bases short and J 2 bases short, with 8 bases between. This CDR3 has 13 residues. Germline V CDR1 and CDR2: MNHEY, SMNVEV (reference sequence). The CDR3 DNA sequence: TGTGCCAGCAGTTCGATACCACAAGAGACCCAGTACTTC. This translates into CASSSIPQETQYF.

This chain links TRBV5-1 with TRBJ2-5; TRBD2 agrees at 8 bases. The CDR3 consists of 16 residues. The V gene's germline CDR1 is SGHRS and CDR2 YFSETQ. J lost 2 bases, V lost 3 bases, and 9 bases had no gene match. The CDR3, as DNA: TGCGCCAGCAGCTCAGGGACTAGTACAAATCAAGAGACCCAGTACTTC. Translation: CASSSGTSTNQETQYF.

About this clone: The same CDR3 is also encoded by other DNA sequences in this sample. The V gene is TRBV18, the J gene TRBJ2-5; D unclear. This CDR3 spans 13 amino acids. The V end lost 0 bases, the J end lost 1 base, and 3 bases lay between the germline ends. The germline CDR1 and CDR2 sequences are KGHSH and LQKENI. The CDR3 spells CASSPPGQETQYF. Written as DNA, the CDR3 is TGTGCCAGCTCACCACCGGGCCAAGAGACCCAGTACTTC.

The rearrangement links TRBV18 to TRBJ2-2; TRBD1 matches at 8 bases. CDR3 size: 16 residues. Trimming cost V 3 bases and J 0 bases; bases outside gene matches: 3. CDR1 and CDR2 from the germline V gene are KGHSH and LQKENI. The CDR3 region has the DNA TGTGCCAGCTCACCTCAGGGGGCCCCGAACACCGGGGAGCTGTTTTTT. Translating gives CASSPQGAPNTGELFF.

The genes are TRBV4-3 and TRBJ2-1; 8 positions match TRBD2. CDR1 and CDR2 (germline): LGHNA, YSLEER. The CDR3 is 16 residues long. The ends lost 1 base at V and 9 bases at J; junction bases unmatched: 11. CDR3 residues: CASSQAGAGGHLEQFF. CDR3 in DNA: TGCGCCAGCAGCCAAGCAGGGGCGGGAGGACACCTTGAGCAGTTCTTC.

The chain carries TRBV7-9 and TRBJ2-7, with 11 bases aligning to TRBD1. The V segment lost 4 bases and the J segment 7 bases; nucleotides outside the gene matches: 9. The germline CDR1 and CDR2 sequences are SEHNR and FQNEAQ (reference sequence). The length of the CDR3 is 15 residues. This CDR3 is CASSSPGQGVEEQYF. The CDR3 bases are TGTGCCAGCAGCTCCCCGGGACAGGGGGTAGAGGAGCAGTACTTC.

This clone has just one count. The J gene is TRBJ1-2, the V gene TRBV7-9, with TRBD1 matching 7 bases. The CDR3 loop spans 15 amino acids. CDR1 is SEHNR and CDR2 is FQNEAQ in the germline V gene (reference sequence). V dropped 1 base and J dropped 4; count of bases not matched to a gene: 6. The CDR3 loop reads CASSLVQGGIYGYTF. The CDR3 DNA follows: TGTGCCAGCAGCTTAGTGCAGGGGGGGATCTATGGCTACACCTTC.

The chain employs TRBV27 and TRBJ1-1, with no clear D. This CDR3 has 16 amino acids. From germline, CDR1 is MNHEY and CDR2 SMNVEV (reference sequence). With 2 bases removed from V and 0 bases from J, the gap between germline ends came to 13 bases. CDR3 sequence reads: CASSLSWRHMNTEAFF. The DNA of the CDR3 is TGTGCCAGCAGTTTAAGCTGGCGGCACATGAACACTGAAGCTTTCTTT.

V and J are TRBV30 and TRBJ1-2; D is unresolved. The CDR3 is 11 residues long. Trimming took off 4 bases at V and 1 base at J, with 4 bases between the two ends. Germline V gives CDR1 GTSNPN, CDR2 SVGIG (reference sequence). The CDR3 loop is CAWTSNYGYTF. The CDR3 nucleotides are TGTGCCTGGACAAGTAACTATGGCTACACCTTC.

V usage is TRBV4-2 and J usage is TRBJ2-3; the match to TRBD2 covers 11 bases. The V segment lost 5 bases and the J segment 1 base; nucleotides outside the gene matches: 2. The germline V gene has CDR1 LGHNA and CDR2 YNFKEQ. The CDR3 spans 15 residues. The CDR3 is CASSYSGRGTDTQYF. Here the CDR3 DNA reads TGTGCCAGCAGCTATAGCGGGAGGGGCACAGATACGCAGTATTTT.

The chain has TRBV5-4 and TRBJ2-2; TRBD2 matches at 12 bases. From germline, CDR1 is SGHNT and CDR2 YYREEE (reference sequence). The CDR3 has 16 residues. V shed 0 bases, J shed 4 bases, and the junction held 1 base outside the gene matches. The CDR3 spells CASSLGTSGTTGELFF. The CDR3 bases are TGTGCCAGCAGCTTGGGGACTAGCGGGACCACCGGGGAGCTGTTTTTT.